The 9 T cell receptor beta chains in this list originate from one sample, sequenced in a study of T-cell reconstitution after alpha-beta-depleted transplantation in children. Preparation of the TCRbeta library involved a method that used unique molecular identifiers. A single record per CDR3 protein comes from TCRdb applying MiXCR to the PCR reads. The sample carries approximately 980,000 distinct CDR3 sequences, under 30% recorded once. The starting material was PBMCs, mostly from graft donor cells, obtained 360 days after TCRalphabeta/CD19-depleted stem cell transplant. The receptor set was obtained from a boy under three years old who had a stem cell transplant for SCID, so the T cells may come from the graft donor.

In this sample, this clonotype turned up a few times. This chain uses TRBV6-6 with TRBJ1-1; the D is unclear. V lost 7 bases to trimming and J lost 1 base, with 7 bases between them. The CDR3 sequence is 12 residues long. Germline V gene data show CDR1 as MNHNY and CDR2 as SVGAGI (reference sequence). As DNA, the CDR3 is TGTGCCAGCAACGAGGGGAACACTGAAGCTTTCTTT. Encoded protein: CASNEGNTEAFF.

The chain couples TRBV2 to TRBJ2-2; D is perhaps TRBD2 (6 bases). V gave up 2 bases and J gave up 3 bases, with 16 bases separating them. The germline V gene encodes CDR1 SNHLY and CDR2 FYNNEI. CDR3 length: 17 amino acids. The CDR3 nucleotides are TGTGCCAGCAGTGAACCGGAGGGTGACCCTTACACCGGGGAGCTGTTTTTT. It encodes CASSEPEGDPYTGELFF.

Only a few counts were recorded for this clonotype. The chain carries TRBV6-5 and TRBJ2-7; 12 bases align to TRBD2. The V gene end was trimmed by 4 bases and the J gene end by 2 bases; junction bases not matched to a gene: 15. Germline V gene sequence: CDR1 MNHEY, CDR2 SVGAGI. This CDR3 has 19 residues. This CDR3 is CASSLRLAGADNPTYEQYF. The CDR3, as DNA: TGTGCCAGCAGTTTACGACTAGCGGGGGCCGACAACCCCACCTACGAGCAGTACTTC.

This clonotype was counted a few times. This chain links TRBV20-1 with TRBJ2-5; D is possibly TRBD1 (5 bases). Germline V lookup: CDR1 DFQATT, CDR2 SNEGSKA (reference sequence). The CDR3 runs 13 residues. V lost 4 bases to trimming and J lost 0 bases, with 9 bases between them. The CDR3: CSATPRDQETQYF. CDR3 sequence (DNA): TGCAGTGCTACCCCCAGGGACCAAGAGACCCAGTACTTC.

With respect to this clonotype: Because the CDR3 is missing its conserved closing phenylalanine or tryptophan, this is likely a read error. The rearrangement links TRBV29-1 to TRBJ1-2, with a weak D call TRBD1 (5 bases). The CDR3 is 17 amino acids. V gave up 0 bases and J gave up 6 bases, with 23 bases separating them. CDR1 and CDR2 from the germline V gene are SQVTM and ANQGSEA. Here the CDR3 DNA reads TGCAGCGTTGAAGATCAATCCCCGGCAGGGAAAGACGATGGCTACACCTCC. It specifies CSVEDQSPAGKDDGYTS.

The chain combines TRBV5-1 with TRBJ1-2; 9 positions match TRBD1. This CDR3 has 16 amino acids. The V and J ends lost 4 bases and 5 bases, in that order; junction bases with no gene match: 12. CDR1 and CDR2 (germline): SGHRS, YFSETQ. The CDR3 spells CASSHGTGNGEYGYTF. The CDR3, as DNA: TGCGCCAGCAGCCACGGGACAGGGAATGGGGAGTATGGCTACACCTTC.

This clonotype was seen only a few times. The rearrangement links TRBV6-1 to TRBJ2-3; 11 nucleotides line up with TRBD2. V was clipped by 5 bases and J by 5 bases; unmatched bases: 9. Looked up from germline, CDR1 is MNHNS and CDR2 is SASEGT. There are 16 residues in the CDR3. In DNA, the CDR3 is TGTGCCAGCAGTCCCGTAGCGGGGGGGCTCGAAGATACGCAGTATTTT. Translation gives CASSPVAGGLEDTQYF.

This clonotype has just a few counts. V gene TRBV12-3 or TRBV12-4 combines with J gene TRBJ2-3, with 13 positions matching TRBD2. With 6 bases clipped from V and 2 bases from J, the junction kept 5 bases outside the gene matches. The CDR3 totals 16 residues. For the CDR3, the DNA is TGTGCCAGCAGCCATGGGACTAGCGGGGCCACAGATACGCAGTATTTT. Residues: CASSHGTSGATDTQYF.

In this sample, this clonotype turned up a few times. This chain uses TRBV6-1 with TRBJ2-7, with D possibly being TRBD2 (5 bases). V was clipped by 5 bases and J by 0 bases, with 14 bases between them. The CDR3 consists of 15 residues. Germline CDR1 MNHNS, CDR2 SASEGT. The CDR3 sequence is CASSKRDYSSYEQYF. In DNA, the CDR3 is TGTGCCAGCAGTAAGAGGGATTACAGCTCCTACGAGCAGTACTTC.